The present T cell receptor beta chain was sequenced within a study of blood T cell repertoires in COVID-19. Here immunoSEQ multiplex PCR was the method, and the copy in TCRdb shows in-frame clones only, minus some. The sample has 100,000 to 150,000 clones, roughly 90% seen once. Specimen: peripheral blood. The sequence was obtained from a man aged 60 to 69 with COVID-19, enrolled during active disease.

The CDR3 sequence is CASSMGVPGQPQHF. The CDR3 DNA sequence: TGTGCCAGCTCAATGGGAGTTCCCGGGCAGCCCCAGCATTTT. The chain is built from TRBV18 and TRBJ1-5; D unresolved. Trimming shortened V by 5 bases and J by 7 bases, and 15 bases separated the two germline ends. There are 14 residues in the CDR3. Germline V gives CDR1 KGHSH, CDR2 LQKENI.